This T cell receptor (beta chain) was captured in a study of vaccination effects on CD4 cells after COVID-19. Per the germline V gene, CDR1 is SGHVS and CDR2 is FQNEAQ. The V and J ends lost 4 bases and 2 bases, in that order; junction bases with no gene match: 7. This CDR3 is built from 16 residues. Produced via immunoSEQ multiplex PCR; TCRdb's table is partial and in-frame only. In the table there are 84,000 or so clones, more than 60% of which are singletons. After expansion with viral peptide pools in the ViraFEST assay, antigen-specific CD4+ T cells were sequenced. Following culture for approximately 11 days, CD4+ T cells were isolated. Two-dose BNT162b2 or mRNA-1273 vaccination was given to participants. None of the vaccinated had previously contracted SARS-CoV-2, and their nucleocapsid antibodies tested negative. Supplemented with 8.5 to 10 IU/ml IL-2 and about 10 ug/ml peptides, 2 million to 2.5 million PBMC per well were kept in culture. Cultures got half-medium changes with IL-2 on days 3 and 7.

As regards this clone: The antigen remains undetermined.

This clonotype originated in a human donor who received a COVID-19 vaccine. This chain uses TRBV7-8 with TRBJ1-5; 8 bases fit TRBD1. The material was CD4+ T cells from PBMCs cultured with HCoV-OC43 spike peptides, obtained after COVID-19 vaccination. Documented subset: HCoV-OC43 spike overlapping peptide pool stimulation. CDR3 coding DNA: TGTGCCAGCAGCTCGCTTGGACAGGGCGGCAATCAGCCCCAGCATTTT. It yields the protein CASSSLGQGGNQPQHF.